The 18 T cell receptor beta chains below come from one sample, sequenced in a study of post-analysis software for immune sequencing data. Findings and caveats of the study: Controls had lower frequencies than patients of 4 or 5 TRBV segments, which included TRBV5-6, TRBV5-1 and TRBV20-1.

Carried by the TCR beta cDNA libraries were unique molecular identifiers. TCRdb re-called the PCR reads through MiXCR, storing one row per CDR3 protein. The sample records roughly 670,000 distinct CDR3 sequences, around 60% being singletons. Their specific antigens are unknown. The sequencing sample was made of blood. These receptors all stem from a girl between 2 and 10 years old with multiple sclerosis.

The rearrangement uses TRBV7-3 and TRBJ2-1; 10 bases fit TRBD2. This CDR3 has 15 amino acids. From germline, CDR1 is SGHTA and CDR2 FQGTGA. The V gene end was trimmed by 2 bases and the J gene end by 7 bases; junction bases not matched to a gene: 5. The CDR3 loop reads CASSLGASGSNEQFF. The CDR3 DNA is TGTGCCAGCAGCTTAGGGGCTAGCGGGAGTAATGAGCAGTTCTTC.

The chain uses TRBV10-3 and TRBJ1-2; a weak D match, TRBD1 (5 bases). The CDR3 is 12 residues long. The V end lost 4 bases, the J end lost 5 bases, and 8 bases lay between the germline ends. CDR1 ENHRY and CDR2 SYGVKD come from the germline V gene. The CDR3 loop reads CAISADSYGYTF. The CDR3 coding sequence is TGTGCCATCAGTGCCGACAGTTATGGCTACACCTTC.

The table lists this clonotype with a count of one. This chain connects TRBV20-1 to TRBJ1-2; D ambiguous. CDR1 is DFQATT and CDR2 is SNEGSKA in the germline V gene (reference sequence). Trimming took off 0 bases at V and 7 bases at J, with 18 bases between the two ends. The CDR3 consists of 15 residues. Here the CDR3 reads CSARDYRSPSSGYTF. The CDR3 DNA reads as TGCAGTGCTAGAGATTATAGGTCTCCCAGCAGTGGCTACACCTTC.

The chain carries TRBV6-5 and TRBJ2-1; D may be TRBD2 (5 bases). Trimming cost V 2 bases and J 7 bases, with 12 bases left between them. This CDR3 has 14 amino acids. Germline V CDR1 and CDR2: MNHEY, SVGAGI. As DNA, the CDR3 is TGTGCCAGCAGTTACACATTTCCGGGGAATGAGCAGTTCTTC. The encoded protein is CASSYTFPGNEQFF.

This clonotype showed up just a few times. The rearrangement joins TRBV3-1 to TRBJ2-5; 9 positions match TRBD2. V dropped 1 base and J dropped 4; count of bases not matched to a gene: 1. Germline V gives CDR1 LGHDT, CDR2 YNNKEL (reference sequence). This CDR3 spans 14 amino acids. The CDR3 sequence is CASSQVTSGETQYF. The CDR3 DNA reads as TGTGCCAGCAGCCAAGTGACTAGCGGAGAGACCCAGTACTTC.

This clonotype has only one observation. The J gene is TRBJ2-5, the V gene TRBV5-1, with D unclear. CDR3 size: 14 residues. Trimming left V 5 bases short and J 0 bases short, with 11 bases between. Germline CDR1 and CDR2: SGHRS and YFSETQ. The CDR3 loop reads CASRRTHDQETQYF. CDR3 sequence (DNA): TGCGCCAGCAGGCGGACCCACGACCAAGAGACCCAGTACTTC.

V and J are TRBV20-1 and TRBJ2-5; tentative D call: TRBD1 (5 bases). V was clipped by 4 bases and J by 2 bases, with 11 bases between them. This CDR3 has 13 amino acids. CDR1 and CDR2 from the germline V gene are DFQATT and SNEGSKA (reference sequence). This chain's CDR3 is CSAKLTAQETQYF. In DNA, the CDR3 is TGCAGTGCTAAGTTGACAGCTCAAGAGACCCAGTACTTC.

J is TRBJ2-7 and V is TRBV9; the match to TRBD1 covers 9 bases. J was trimmed by 0 bases and V by 0 bases; bases with no gene match: 4. The germline V gene has CDR1 SGDLS and CDR2 YYNGEE. CDR3 length: 16 residues. CDR3 coding DNA: TGTGCCAGCAGCGTAGGTCCGGGACAGGGCTCCTACGAGCAGTACTTC. Translated: CASSVGPGQGSYEQYF.

This clonotype was counted a single time. The chain links TRBV7-9 to TRBJ2-6; the match to TRBD1 covers 9 bases. V was clipped by 6 bases and J by 0 bases; unmatched bases: 9. The CDR3 has 18 residues. CDR1 and CDR2 from the germline V gene are SEHNR and FQNEAQ (reference sequence). The CDR3 nucleotides read TGTGCCAGCAGATTTTCCGGGACAGGGACCTCTGGGGCCAACGTCCTGACTTTC. Translated: CASRFSGTGTSGANVLTF.

The chain joins TRBV5-1 to TRBJ1-5; 8 bases are shared with TRBD1. Germline CDR1 SGHRS, CDR2 YFSETQ. Losses at the gene ends were 3 bases for V and 6 bases for J; bases not matched to a gene: 8. This CDR3 region has 15 residues. The CDR3 DNA follows: TGCGCCAGCAGCTCAGGGGGCAGGGGGGGTCAGCCCCAGCATTTT. It specifies CASSSGGRGGQPQHF.

This chain joins TRBV20-1 and TRBJ2-7, with D possibly being TRBD1 (5 bases). The CDR3 contains 13 residues. Germline CDR1 and CDR2: DFQATT and SNEGSKA (reference sequence). V was cut by 2 bases and J by 3 bases, with 11 bases left in between. CDR3 in amino acids: CSARFPGIYEQYF. The CDR3 DNA follows: TGCAGTGCTAGATTTCCAGGGATCTACGAGCAGTACTTC.

CDR3 protein: CSVRTANEKLFF. In DNA, the CDR3 is TGCAGCGTCCGAACCGCTAATGAAAAACTGTTTTTT. The V gene is TRBV29-1, the J gene TRBJ1-4; D remains ambiguous. The CDR3 runs 12 residues. V gave up 6 bases and J gave up 3 bases, with 8 bases separating them. CDR1 is SQVTM and CDR2 is ANQGSEA in the germline V gene.

The chain uses TRBV11-2 and TRBJ2-7, with TRBD2 as a possible D gene (6 bases). CDR3 length equals 17 residues. Trimming took off 0 bases at V and 2 bases at J, with 17 bases between the two ends. Germline assignment: CDR1 SGHAT and CDR2 FQNNGV. CDR3: CASSLDRRLGLPYEQYF. The CDR3 nucleotides read TGTGCCAGCAGCTTAGATCGGCGGTTGGGACTGCCCTACGAGCAGTACTTC.

V and J are TRBV25-1 and TRBJ2-3, with TRBD2 matching 8 bases. There are 14 residues in the CDR3. Germline V gene sequence: CDR1 MGHDK, CDR2 SYGVNS. The V segment lost 6 bases and the J segment 4 bases; nucleotides outside the gene matches: 6. CDR3 in DNA: TGTGCCAGCAGGGAAGCGGGGGTGGCAGATACGCAGTATTTT. Translation: CASREAGVADTQYF.

The gene calls are TRBV29-1 and TRBJ2-1; D remains unclear. Trimming pared 6 bases from V and 13 bases from J, leaving 16 bases between. The CDR3 has 11 amino acids. Germline V gives CDR1 SQVTM, CDR2 ANQGSEA. CDR3 nucleotide sequence: TGCAGCGTCCCCCTGCAAAGACCCCAGTTCTTC. This codes for CSVPLQRPQFF.

A few counts support this clonotype. The rearrangement joins TRBV20-1 to TRBJ2-3, with D possibly TRBD2 on 6 matching bases. Germline CDR1 reads DFQATT; CDR2 reads SNEGSKA (reference sequence). V was trimmed by 3 bases and J by 1 base, leaving 11 bases between them. This CDR3 spans 14 amino acids. The CDR3 DNA reads as TGCAGTGCTAGGGAGGGGCCACGCACAGATACGCAGTATTTT. This gives the protein CSAREGPRTDTQYF.

Comment on this clonotype: A read error may produce the germline difference seen at one junction end. This rearrangement joins TRBV9 to TRBJ2-6; a possible D gene is TRBD1 (5 bases). Germline V gene data show CDR1 as SGDLS and CDR2 as YYNGEE. The CDR3 is 17 amino acids. CDR3 sequence: CASSGPGGASGASVLTF. CDR3 sequence (DNA): TGTGCCAGCAGCGGACCCGGTGGTGCCTCTGGGGCCAGCGTCCTGACTTTC.

The V call is TRBV2, the J call TRBJ1-5, with D unclear. This CDR3 is 12 amino acids long. V lost 6 bases and J lost 7, with 10 bases in between. The germline gives CDR1 SNHLY, CDR2 FYNNEI. The CDR3 DNA is TGTGCCAGCAGAAAAGAAAGCCAGCCCCAGCATTTT. It yields the protein CASRKESQPQHF. Using reference TRBV2 and TRBJ1-5 for the parts outside the CDR3, the full variable domain is EPEVTQTPSHQVTQMGQEVILRCVPISNHLYFYWYRQILGQKVEFLVSFYNNEISEKSEIFDDQFSVERPDGSNFTLKIRSTKLEDSAMYFCASRKESQPQHFGDGTRLSIL.